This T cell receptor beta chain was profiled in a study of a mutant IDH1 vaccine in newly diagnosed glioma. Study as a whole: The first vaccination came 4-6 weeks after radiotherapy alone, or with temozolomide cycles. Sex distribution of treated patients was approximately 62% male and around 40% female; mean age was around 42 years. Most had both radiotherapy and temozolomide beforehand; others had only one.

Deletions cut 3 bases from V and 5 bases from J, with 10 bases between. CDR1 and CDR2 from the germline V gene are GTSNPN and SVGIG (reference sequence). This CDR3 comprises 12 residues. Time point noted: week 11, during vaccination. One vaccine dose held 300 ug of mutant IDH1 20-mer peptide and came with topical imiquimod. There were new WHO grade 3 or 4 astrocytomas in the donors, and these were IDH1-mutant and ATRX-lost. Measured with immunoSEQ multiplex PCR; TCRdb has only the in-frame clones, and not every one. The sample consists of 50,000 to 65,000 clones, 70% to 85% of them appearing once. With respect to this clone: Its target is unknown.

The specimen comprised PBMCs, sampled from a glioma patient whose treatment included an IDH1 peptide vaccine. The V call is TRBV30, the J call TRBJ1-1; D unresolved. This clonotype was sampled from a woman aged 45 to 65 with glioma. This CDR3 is CAWSRLVTEAFF. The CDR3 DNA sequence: TGTGCCTGGAGCAGGCTCGTTACTGAAGCTTTCTTT.